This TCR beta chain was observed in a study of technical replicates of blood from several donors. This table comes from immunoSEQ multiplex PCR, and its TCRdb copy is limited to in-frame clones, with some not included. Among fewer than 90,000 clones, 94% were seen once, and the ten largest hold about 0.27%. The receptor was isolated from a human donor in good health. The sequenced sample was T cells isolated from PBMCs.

CDR3 loop: CASRVLAGADNEQFF. CDR3 DNA sequence: TGTGCCAGCAGAGTTCTAGCGGGAGCCGACAATGAGCAGTTCTTC. The rearrangement links TRBV2 to TRBJ2-1; 10 nucleotides line up with TRBD2. CDR3 length: 15 amino acids. Germline CDR1 and CDR2: SNHLY and FYNNEI. J was trimmed by 5 bases and V by 6 bases; bases with no gene match: 7.